This T cell receptor (beta chain) appears in the sequencing data of a study of CD8+CD57+ T cells in acquired aplastic anemia. Study background: Sorted cells (CD4+ and CD8+) yielded DNA amounts that averaged approximately 2.9 ug. General study points: Patients had roughly 30 CD8+ CDR3 sequences in common with controls (the shared set).

The study profiled TCR beta VDJ and CDR3 using genomic DNA as template. TCRdb fed the reads into MiXCR, producing one record per CDR3 protein. Among hundreds of thousands of distinct CDR3 sequences listed, around 45% were seen once. Points on this clonotype: The antigen is undetermined.

Patients selected for sequencing had displayed CD8+CD57+ cell expansion by flow cytometry. Patients uniformly had severe acquired aplastic anemia. Blood samples were obtained from patients who had received no prior therapy. The CDR3 has 14 residues. Germline V gene lookup returns CDR1 SGHRS and CDR2 YFSETQ. Trimming left V 2 bases short and J 0 bases short, with 9 bases between. Sequenced sample: sorted CD4+, CD8+, or CD8+CD57+ T cells (not recorded which) from PBMCs. The source of this sequence is a human donor with aplastic anemia. V is TRBV5-1 and J is TRBJ2-7; D unresolved. CDR3 in amino acids: CASSLPSSSYEQYF. CDR3 nucleotide sequence: TGCGCCAGCAGCTTACCGTCGAGCTCCTACGAGCAGTACTTC.